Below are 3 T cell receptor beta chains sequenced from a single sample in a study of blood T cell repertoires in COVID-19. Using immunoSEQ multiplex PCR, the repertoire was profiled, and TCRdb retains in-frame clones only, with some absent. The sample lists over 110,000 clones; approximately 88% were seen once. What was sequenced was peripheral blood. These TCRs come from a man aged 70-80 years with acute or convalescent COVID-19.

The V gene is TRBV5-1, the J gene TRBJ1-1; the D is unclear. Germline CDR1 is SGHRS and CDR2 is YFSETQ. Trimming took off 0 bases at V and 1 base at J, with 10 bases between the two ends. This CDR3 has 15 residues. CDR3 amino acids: CASSLENAGNTEAFF. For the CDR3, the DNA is TGCGCCAGCAGCTTGGAAAACGCAGGGAACACTGAAGCTTTCTTT.

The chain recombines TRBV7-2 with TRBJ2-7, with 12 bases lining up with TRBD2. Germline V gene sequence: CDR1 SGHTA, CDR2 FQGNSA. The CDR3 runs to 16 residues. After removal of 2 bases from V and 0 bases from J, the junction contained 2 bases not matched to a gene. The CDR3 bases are TGTGCCAGCAGCTTAACTAGCGGGGGGCTCTCCTACGAGCAGTACTTC. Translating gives CASSLTSGGLSYEQYF.

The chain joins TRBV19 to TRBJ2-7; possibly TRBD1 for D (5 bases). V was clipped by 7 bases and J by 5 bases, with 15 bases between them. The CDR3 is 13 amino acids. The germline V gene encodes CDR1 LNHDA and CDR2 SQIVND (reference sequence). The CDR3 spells CASKGPVVNEQYF. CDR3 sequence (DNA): TGTGCCAGTAAGGGGCCGGTGGTCAACGAGCAGTACTTC. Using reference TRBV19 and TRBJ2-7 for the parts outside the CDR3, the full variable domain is DGGITQSPKYLFRKEGQNVTLSCEQNLNHDAMYWYRQDPGQGLRLIYYSQIVNDFQKGDIAEGYSVSREKKESFPLTVTSAQKNPTAFYLCASKGPVVNEQYFGPGTRLTVT.